This is a list of T cell receptor beta chains from one sample in a study of preoperative IRX-2 immunotherapy in early breast cancer. Generated by immunoSEQ multiplex PCR, the TCRdb table keeps only in-frame clones and is missing some. This table holds around 6,000 clones, about 69% found once. This material consisted of tumor tissue, taken before IRX-2 immunotherapy. The receptor set was obtained from a human donor with breast cancer. Each CDR3 is given with its conserved first and last residue.

>TRBJ1-1|18|TRBV5-1
CASSPDSGTAPMNTEAFF
>TRBJ1-1|15|TRBV6-8
CASSLAPVTWTEAFF
>TRBJ1-1|15|TRBV11-3
CASSLGQARDTEAFF
>TRBJ2-3|13|TRBV19
CASVKTSTDTQYF
>TRBJ1-2|18|TRBV19
CASRRGGTDSPRNYGYTF
>TRBJ1-1|14|TRBV5-1
CASSLEGRNTEAFF
>TRBJ2-7|16|TRBV6-8
CASSDRGEVRSYEQYF
>TRBJ1-1|17|TRBV19
CASTRAGGALGNTEAFF
>TRBJ1-3|17|TRBV6-8
CASSYTGYPSSGNTIYF
>TRBJ1-1|15|TRBV6-8
CASTRGGLMNTEAFF
>TRBJ1-2|14|TRBV19
CASAGQLANYGYTF
>TRBJ1-5|15|TRBV11-1
CASSSIGSGVQPQHF
>TRBJ1-1|14|TRBV19
CASSRTGVDTEAFF
>TRBJ1-1|14|TRBV11-3
CASSLSGGNTEAFF
>TRBJ2-1|16|TRBV7-6
CASWLGAESSYNEQFF
>TRBJ2-1|15|TRBV6-8
CASTSASSGYNEQFF
>TRBJ2-7|14|TRBV12-5
CASKRTASSYEQYF
>TRBJ1-2|14|TRBV11-3
CASSLSAGRSGYTF
>TRBJ2-5|14|TRBV6-8
CASSYAGTEETQYF
>TRBJ1-2|15|TRBV18
CASSPGTGGNYGYTF
>TRBJ2-7|16|TRBV18
CASSPSGVFWGYEQYF
>TRBJ1-6|14|TRBV6-8
CASSYSGLGSPLHF
>TRBJ1-4|16|TRBV11-3
CASSLDPGGGNEKLFF
>TRBJ1-1|15|TRBV9
CASSVVGAKNTEAFF
>TRBJ2-1|15|TRBV6-8
CASSDGGRAYNEQFF
>TRBJ2-1|13|TRBV12-2
CASRSYRYNEQFF
>TRBJ1-6|15|TRBV15
CATSRLTGDNSPLHF
>TRBJ1-2|13|TRBV6-8
CASSYDREGGYTF
>TRBJ2-4|16|TRBV6-8
CASSEFEGGGAYIQYF
>TRBJ2-3|16|TRBV5-1
CASSLELAASTDTQYF
>TRBJ2-7|13|TRBV19
CASSIRGLGEQYF
>TRBJ2-3|15|TRBV19
CASFGTSVFPDTQYF
>TRBJ1-2|15|TRBV6-8
CASSYSRVAGYGYTF
>TRBJ1-1|17|TRBV7-6
CASSLVIFPGSGTEAFF
>TRBJ2-3|14|TRBV11-3
CASSISGGVDTQYF
>TRBJ2-7|13|TRBV6-8
CASRLRESYEQYF
>TRBJ1-6|14|TRBV6-8
CATTAGQGGSPLHF
>TRBJ2-7|15|TRBV6-8
CASTGRADRAYEQYF